This T cell receptor beta chain is drawn from a study of blood T cell repertoires in COVID-19. The CDR3 has 14 amino acids. Germline loops: CDR1 WNHNN, CDR2 SYGVQD (reference sequence). Trimming shortened V by 7 bases and J by 9 bases, and 19 bases separated the two germline ends. Sequencing used immunoSEQ multiplex PCR; TCRdb keeps in-frame clones, though not all of them. The sample holds under 150,000 clones, over 65% seen once. V is TRBV10-1 and J is TRBJ2-1; no clear D. The clonotype comes from a woman aged 35 to 49 with acute or convalescent COVID-19. Sequencing input: peripheral blood. The CDR3 sequence is CASIPGGSWAEQFF. CDR3 DNA: TGCGCCAGCATACCCGGTGGCAGTTGGGCTGAGCAGTTCTTC.